A selection of T cell receptor beta chains follows, all from one sample in a study of blood T cell repertoires in COVID-19. The data were produced by immunoSEQ multiplex PCR, yet TCRdb's version contains in-frame clones alone and is incomplete. The table includes about 190,000 clones, roughly four fifths detected once. Sequencing used peripheral blood. These receptors were taken from a woman in her 40s with acute or convalescent COVID-19. Each CDR3 is given with its conserved first and last residue. The D gene is left open where the match is weak. Size is omitted from some rows. Given values are once, few, many or a class for expanded clones.

CDR3 length	D gene	clone size	V gene	J gene	CDR3 protein	CDR3 DNA
17	TRBD2	once	TRBV14	TRBJ2-2	CASSQITSGFYTGELFF	TGTGCCAGCAGCCAAATAACTAGCGGGTTCTACACCGGGGAGCTGTTTTTT
14	.	.	TRBV3-1/TRBV3-2	TRBJ2-7	CASSQDPGIYEQYF	TGTGCCAGCAGCCAAGATCCGGGAATCTACGAGCAGTACTTC
16	TRBD1	few	TRBV11-2	TRBJ1-2	CASSPRGQGVGYGYTF	TGTGCCAGCAGCCCACGGGGACAGGGGGTGGGGTATGGCTACACCTTC
12	TRBD1	.	TRBV5-1	TRBJ2-7	CASSLWDSEQYF	TGCGCCAGCAGCTTATGGGACAGCGAGCAGTACTTC
13	.	.	TRBV7-9	TRBJ2-5	CASSFSGRETQYF	TGTGCCAGCAGCTTCAGCGGGCGAGAGACCCAGTACTTC
15	.	.	TRBV11-3	TRBJ2-2	CASSLDPGALGELFF	TGTGCCAGCAGCTTAGACCCTGGGGCTTTGGGGGAGCTGTTTTTT
14	TRBD2	.	TRBV7-9	TRBJ2-3	CASGTSGGPDTQYF	TGTGCCAGCGGTACTAGCGGGGGGCCAGATACGCAGTATTTT
13	TRBD1	.	TRBV2	TRBJ1-5	CASRGQLDQPQHF	TGTGCCAGCAGGGGACAGTTAGATCAGCCCCAGCATTTT
14	.	.	TRBV7-9	TRBJ2-2	CASSPTAGTGELFF	TGTGCCAGCAGCCCTACGGCAGGAACCGGGGAGCTGTTTTTT
13	.	.	TRBV7-9	TRBJ2-3	CASRPQSTDTQYF	TGTGCCAGCAGGCCCCAGAGCACAGATACGCAGTATTTT
14	.	.	TRBV28	TRBJ1-6	CASSFMQAHSPLHF	TGTGCCAGCAGTTTCATGCAGGCCCATTCACCCCTCCACTTT
15	.	.	TRBV6-5	TRBJ1-2	CASSYYRESPYGYTF	TGTGCCAGCAGTTACTATCGGGAATCCCCATATGGCTACACCTTC
20	.	.	TRBV12-5	TRBJ2-7	CASGLVQFPSALFCPYEQYF	TGTGCTAGTGGTTTGGTCCAGTTCCCCTCCGCCCTCTTTTGTCCCTACGAGCAGTACTTC
13	.	.	TRBV23-1	TRBJ1-6	CASNEGPNSPLHF	TGCGCCAGCAATGAGGGTCCCAATTCACCCCTCCACTTT
13	.	.	TRBV27	TRBJ1-2	CASSSSRNYGYTF	TGTGCCAGCAGTTCCTCCCGGAACTATGGCTACACCTTC
19	TRBD2	many	TRBV19	TRBJ2-1	CASSSRTSGGVGSYNEQFF	TGTGCCAGTAGTTCGAGGACTAGCGGGGGGGTTGGCTCCTACAATGAGCAGTTCTTC
13	TRBD1	.	TRBV28	TRBJ1-1	CASIDRGFAEAFF	TGTGCCAGCATAGACAGGGGGTTCGCTGAAGCTTTCTTT
13	.	.	TRBV27	TRBJ2-7	CASSLNEHYEQYF	TGTGCCAGCAGTTTGAACGAACACTACGAGCAGTACTTC
17	.	.	TRBV5-6	TRBJ2-7	CASSSSGSSGNDGEQYF	.
17	.	.	TRBV27	TRBJ2-2	CATKRTQGAWESGELFF	TGTGCCACCAAACGGACACAAGGGGCTTGGGAATCCGGGGAGCTGTTTTTT
15	.	.	TRBV6-1	TRBJ2-7	CASSEIWPGVYEQYF	TGTGCCAGCAGTGAAATTTGGCCAGGGGTCTACGAGCAGTACTTC
16	TRBD2	once	TRBV5-4	TRBJ2-1	CASSFRGGDPYNEQFF	TGTGCCAGCAGCTTTCGGGGGGGGGACCCCTACAATGAGCAGTTCTTC
18	TRBD2	.	TRBV28	TRBJ2-3	CASSVLAGGARNTDTQYF	TGTGCCAGCAGTGTCCTAGCGGGAGGGGCCCGGAACACAGATACGCAGTATTTT
15	TRBD1	.	TRBV27	TRBJ1-5	CASSILGGAGQPQHF	TGTGCCAGCAGTATCCTAGGGGGCGCTGGGCAGCCCCAGCATTTT
15	TRBD1	.	TRBV19	TRBJ1-5	CASSTPGQGNQPQHF	TGTGCCAGTAGTACCCCGGGACAGGGCAATCAGCCCCAGCATTTT
12	TRBD1	once	TRBV9	TRBJ1-1	CASGGQGLEAFF	TGTGCCAGCGGGGGACAGGGGTTAGAAGCTTTCTTT
15	.	.	TRBV6-2/TRBV6-3	TRBJ1-5	CASSYADRNNQPQHF	TGTGCCAGCAGTTACGCAGACAGAAACAATCAGCCCCAGCATTTT
11	.	.	TRBV13	TRBJ2-1	CASSFRDEQFF	TGTGCCAGCAGCTTCAGGGATGAGCAGTTCTTC
14	.	.	TRBV6-5	TRBJ1-4	CASSLSTGGGKLFF	TGTGCCAGCAGTCTCTCGACGGGAGGAGGGAAACTGTTTTTT
14	TRBD1	.	TRBV5-8	TRBJ2-5	CASSSDRTGGPQYF	TGTGCCAGCAGCTCGGACAGGACAGGGGGCCCCCAGTACTTC
15	.	.	TRBV14	TRBJ1-2	CASSLRAGENYGYTF	TGTGCCAGCAGCCTCAGGGCAGGGGAAAACTATGGCTACACCTTC
15	TRBD1	.	TRBV5-8	TRBJ1-1	CASSLTGTGGTEAFF	TGTGCCAGCAGCTTGACCGGGACAGGGGGCACTGAAGCTTTCTTT
13	.	few	TRBV6-5	TRBJ2-1	CASSYTRNNEQFF	TGTGCCAGCAGTTACACGCGTAACAATGAGCAGTTCTTC
11	.	.	TRBV30	TRBJ1-1	CAWSTGSEAFF	TGTGCCTGGAGCACAGGTTCGGAAGCTTTCTTT
14	TRBD1	few	TRBV5-8	TRBJ1-4	CARGQGQTNEKLFF	TGTGCCAGGGGACAGGGGCAAACTAATGAAAAACTGTTTTTT
18	TRBD2	.	TRBV28	TRBJ2-2	CASSLSLGTSGSGGELFF	TGTGCCAGCAGTTTAAGCCTGGGGACTAGCGGGAGTGGCGGGGAGCTGTTTTTT
15	TRBD2	.	TRBV7-8	TRBJ2-7	CASSLRGLAGGEQYF	TGTGCCAGCAGCTTACGAGGACTAGCGGGGGGAGAGCAGTACTTC
15	TRBD2	.	TRBV28	TRBJ2-1	CATQGSGSGDNEQFF	TGTGCCACCCAGGGTAGCGGGAGTGGGGACAATGAGCAGTTCTTC
17	.	.	TRBV7-9	TRBJ2-1	CASSLEARQRYYNEQFF	TGTGCCAGCAGCTTAGAGGCTCGGCAGAGGTACTACAATGAGCAGTTCTTC
13	.	.	TRBV21-1	TRBJ2-3	CASRGDLTDTQYF	TGTGCCAGCAGGGGTGACTTGACAGATACGCAGTATTTT
15	.	.	TRBV28	TRBJ2-3	CASSFISGRTDTQYF	TGTGCCAGCAGTTTTATTAGCGGCCGCACAGATACGCAGTATTTT
15	.	.	TRBV24-1	TRBJ2-3	CATSETPGRTDTQYF	TGTGCCACCAGTGAGACCCCGGGGAGAACAGATACGCAGTATTTT
15	TRBD2	.	TRBV4-1	TRBJ2-7	CASSQLRSGVYEQYF	TGCGCCAGCAGCCAACTTCGGAGCGGGGTTTACGAGCAGTACTTC
17	TRBD1	.	TRBV18	TRBJ1-3	CASSLRPPRTGVNTIYF	TGTGCCAGCTCACTACGTCCGCCCCGGACAGGGGTAAACACCATATATTTT
16	TRBD1	many	TRBV7-9	TRBJ1-1	CASSLVGGRGRTEAFF	TGTGCCAGCAGCTTAGTTGGGGGCAGGGGGCGAACTGAAGCTTTCTTT
13	.	.	TRBV30	TRBJ2-5	CAWSVASSSTQYF	TGTGCCTGGAGTGTGGCTAGTTCCTCGACCCAGTACTTC
11	.	.	TRBV28	TRBJ1-2	CASSLYRGYTF	TGTGCCAGCAGTTTATACAGAGGCTACACCTTC
14	TRBD1	.	TRBV5-8	TRBJ2-2	CASRQGAHTGELFF	TGTGCCAGCAGACAGGGGGCGCACACCGGGGAGCTGTTTTTT
12	.	.	TRBV10-3	TRBJ1-1	CAIRGAGVEAFF	TGTGCCATCAGGGGGGCAGGCGTTGAAGCTTTCTTT
13	.	.	TRBV28	TRBJ1-1	CASSSGGITEAFF	TGTGCCAGCAGCTCTGGGGGGATCACTGAAGCTTTCTTT
14	TRBD1	.	TRBV7-9	TRBJ2-7	CASSYGQGAGEQYF	TGTGCCAGCAGCTACGGACAGGGGGCCGGCGAGCAGTACTTC
15	.	.	TRBV6-5	TRBJ2-7	CASSYAGQIGYEQYF	TGTGCCAGCAGTTACGCAGGACAGATCGGCTACGAGCAGTACTTC
14	.	few	TRBV11-2	TRBJ2-1	CASSLVAVYNEQFF	TGTGCCAGCAGCTTAGTCGCGGTCTACAATGAGCAGTTCTTC
15	TRBD1	.	TRBV5-1	TRBJ1-2	CASSWTGSQGGGYTF	TGCGCCAGCAGCTGGACAGGTTCCCAGGGGGGTGGCTACACCTTC
14	.	.	TRBV27	TRBJ1-4	CASSLLASNEKLFF	TGTGCCAGCAGTTTGTTAGCGAGTAATGAAAAACTGTTTTTT
15	.	.	TRBV7-6	TRBJ2-6	CASSPRFGGANVLTF	TGTGCCAGCAGCCCACGGTTCGGGGGGGCCAACGTCCTGACTTTC
16	TRBD2	once	TRBV9	TRBJ2-1	CASSGRTGLAGNEQFF	TGTGCCAGCAGCGGCCGGACGGGACTAGCGGGTAATGAGCAGTTCTTC
13	TRBD1	.	TRBV6-1	TRBJ1-2	CASSEQGAGGYTF	TGTGCCAGCAGTGAACAGGGGGCTGGAGGCTACACCTTC
15	TRBD2	.	TRBV5-6	TRBJ2-1	CASSSSSGRALVQFF	TGTGCCAGCAGCTCCTCTAGCGGGAGGGCCCTCGTGCAGTTCTTC